The entry below gives a single T cell receptor beta chain sequence along with its context. The target antigen is unknown. The sample originates from a study of cytomegalovirus exposure and HLA in healthy donors. Study as a whole: Of all 400 or so donors who were genotyped, roughly 81% belonged to the Caucasian-associated ancestry cluster. Findings and limits, study-wide: A prior analysis recorded that most TCR beta V segments were productive about 87% or about 30% of the time. Further analysis, carried out later, found HLA-associated TCR beta chains more clonally expanded than equally common other chains.

Primers for the PCR totalled 60 Vbeta and 13 Jbeta. The data were produced by immunoSEQ multiplex PCR, yet TCRdb's version contains in-frame clones alone and is incomplete. The sample contains about 170,000 clones, roughly 76% of which appear only once. This TCR derives from a male donor in good health and CMV-seronegative. The source material was PBMCs.

For the CDR3, the DNA is TGTGCCAGTAGTAAAAGCCTGGACGGGACTTACGCCGGGGAGCTGTTTTTT. Encoded protein: CASSKSLDGTYAGELFF. This rearrangement joins TRBV19 to TRBJ2-2, with a possible D match to TRBD2 (6 bases). Trimming removed 4 bases from V and 6 bases from J, with 21 bases in between. Germline lookup yields CDR1 LNHDA and CDR2 SQIVND (reference sequence). The CDR3 has 17 amino acids.